There are a few counts of the clone carrying this T cell receptor (beta chain). CDR1 SNHLY and CDR2 FYNNEI come from the germline V gene. J was trimmed by 4 bases and V by 6 bases; bases with no gene match: 7. This CDR3 comprises 14 residues. A single record per CDR3 protein comes from TCRdb applying MiXCR to the RT-PCR reads. The sample yields about 110,000 distinct CDR3 sequences, roughly 37% seen once. The sample belongs to a study of patients and donors after allogeneic stem cell transplantation. The receptor comes from a human donor who was either an allogeneic HSCT recipient or a stem cell or donor lymphocyte infusion donor (not recorded which). It is not recorded whose cells these are; they may come from a transplant donor. J is TRBJ2-5 and V is TRBV2; 8 nucleotides align to TRBD2. Sequencing was performed on blood, either unsorted or a sorted T cell fraction (not recorded which). Written as DNA, the CDR3 is TGTGCCAGCAGCCGGACTAGCAGAAGAGAGACCCAGTACTTC. Protein product: CASSRTSRRETQYF.